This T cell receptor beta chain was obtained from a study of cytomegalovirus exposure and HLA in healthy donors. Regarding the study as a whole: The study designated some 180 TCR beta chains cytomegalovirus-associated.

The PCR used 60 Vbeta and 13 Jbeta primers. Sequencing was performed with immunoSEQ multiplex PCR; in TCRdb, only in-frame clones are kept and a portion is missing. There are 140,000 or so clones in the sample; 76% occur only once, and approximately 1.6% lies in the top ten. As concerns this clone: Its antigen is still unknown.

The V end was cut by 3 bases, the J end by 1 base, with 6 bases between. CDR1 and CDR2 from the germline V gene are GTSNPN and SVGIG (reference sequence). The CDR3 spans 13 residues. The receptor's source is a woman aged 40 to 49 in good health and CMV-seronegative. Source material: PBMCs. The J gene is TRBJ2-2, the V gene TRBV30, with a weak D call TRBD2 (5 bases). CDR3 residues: CAWSGGNTGELFF. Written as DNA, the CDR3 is TGTGCCTGGAGCGGAGGGAACACCGGGGAGCTGTTTTTT. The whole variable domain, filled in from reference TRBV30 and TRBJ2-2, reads SQTIHQWPATLVQPVGSPLSLECTVEGTSNPNLYWYRQAAGRGLQLLFYSVGIGQISSEVPQNLSASRPQDRQFILSSKKLLLSDSGFYLCAWSGGNTGELFFGEGSRLTVL.